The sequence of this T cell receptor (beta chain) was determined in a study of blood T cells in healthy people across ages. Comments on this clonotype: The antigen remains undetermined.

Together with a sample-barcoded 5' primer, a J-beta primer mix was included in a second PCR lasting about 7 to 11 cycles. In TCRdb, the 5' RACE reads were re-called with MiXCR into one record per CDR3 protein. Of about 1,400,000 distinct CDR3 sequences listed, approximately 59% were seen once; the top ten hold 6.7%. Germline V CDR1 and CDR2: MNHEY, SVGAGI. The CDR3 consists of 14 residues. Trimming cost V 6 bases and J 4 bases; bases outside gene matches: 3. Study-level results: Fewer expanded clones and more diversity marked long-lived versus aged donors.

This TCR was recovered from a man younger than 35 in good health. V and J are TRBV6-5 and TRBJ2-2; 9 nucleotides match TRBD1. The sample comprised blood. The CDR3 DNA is TGTGCCAGCAGGCGACAGGGGGGCACCGGGGAGCTGTTTTTT. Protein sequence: CASRRQGGTGELFF.